The rows below give T cell receptor beta chains drawn from one sample of a study of identical twins. TCRdb reanalysed the 5' RACE reads using MiXCR and keeps one entry per CDR3 protein. The repertoire holds 350,000 to 450,000 distinct CDR3 sequences, less than 20% seen once, with more than 10% in the top ten. Sequencing was carried out using naive T cells sorted from blood. The receptor set was obtained from a man over 45 in good health. CDR3s include the opening cysteine and the closing phenylalanine or tryptophan. Fields, in order: V gene, D gene, J gene, clone size, CDR3 DNA, CDR3 protein. A D gene is named only where the DNA matches it firmly. The size field is filled for only some rows; it gives once, few, many or a size class.

V: TRBV4-2; D: TRBD1; J: TRBJ2-5; size: many; DNA: TGTGCCAGCAGCCCTTTATCGGACAGGGGCCAAGAGACCCAGTACTTC; CDR3: CASSPLSDRGQETQYF
V: TRBV7-9; D: .; J: TRBJ2-7; size: .; DNA: TGTGCCGGCAGCGCGACCGGGCGCAACTACGAGCAGTACTTC; CDR3: CAGSATGRNYEQYF
V: TRBV20-1; D: .; J: TRBJ1-4; size: .; DNA: TGCAGTGCTACTACAGGGACTAATGAAAAACTGTTTTTT; CDR3: CSATTGTNEKLFF
V: TRBV6-5; D: TRBD1; J: TRBJ2-7; size: .; DNA: TGTGCCAGCAGTTACCGGACAGGGGCACCCTACGAGCAGTACTTC; CDR3: CASSYRTGAPYEQYF
V: TRBV11-1; D: .; J: TRBJ1-2; size: .; DNA: TGTGCCAGCGCCACAAACAGGGAGTATGGCTACACCTTC; CDR3: CASATNREYGYTF
V: TRBV6-1; D: .; J: TRBJ2-6; size: many; DNA: TGTGCCAGCCGCCAAACGGGGTCTGGGGCCAACGTCCTGACTTTC; CDR3: CASRQTGSGANVLTF
V: TRBV10-3; D: .; J: TRBJ2-3; size: .; DNA: TGTGCCATCAGATCAGACACAGATACGCAGTATTTT; CDR3: CAIRSDTDTQYF
V: TRBV6-5; D: .; J: TRBJ2-3; size: .; DNA: TGTGCCAGCAGTTACGCAGGGTCAGATACGCAGTATTTT; CDR3: CASSYAGSDTQYF
V: TRBV21-1; D: .; J: TRBJ2-1; size: .; DNA: TGTGCCAGGACCTTCCCGGACAGCTCCTACAATGAGCAGTTCTTC; CDR3: CARTFPDSSYNEQFF
V: TRBV6-1; D: .; J: TRBJ1-5; size: many; DNA: TGTGCCAGCAGTGAAGGGACAGCGAGCAATCAGCCCCAGCATTTT; CDR3: CASSEGTASNQPQHF
V: TRBV7-2; D: .; J: TRBJ1-2; size: .; DNA: TGTGCCAGCGGCTTAGTGGCGGACCCATATGGCTACACCTTC; CDR3: CASGLVADPYGYTF
V: TRBV6-2/TRBV6-3; D: TRBD2; J: TRBJ2-5; size: many; DNA: TGTGCCAGCAGTTCCTCGGGACTAATTCAAGAGACCCAGTACTTC; CDR3: CASSSSGLIQETQYF
V: TRBV12-3/TRBV12-4; D: .; J: TRBJ2-7; size: many; DNA: TGTGCCAGCAGTTTTGGGGGCGGCTACGAGCAGTACTTC; CDR3: CASSFGGGYEQYF
V: TRBV5-4; D: .; J: TRBJ2-7; size: .; DNA: TGTGCCAGCAGCTCAAAGAATTACGAGCAGTACTTC; CDR3: CASSSKNYEQYF
V: TRBV7-6; D: TRBD1; J: TRBJ2-1; size: .; DNA: TGTGCCAGCAGCTTAGCGCTGAGACAGGGGTTTCAGGGTAAATATGAGCAGTTCTTC; CDR3: CASSLALRQGFQGKYEQFF
V: TRBV6-4; D: TRBD2; J: TRBJ2-7; size: many; DNA: TGTGCCAGCAGGGGGGGACTAGCGGGAGTCTACGAGCAGTACTTC; CDR3: CASRGGLAGVYEQYF
V: TRBV6-2/TRBV6-3; D: .; J: TRBJ2-5; size: many; DNA: TGTGCCAGCAGATTGGGCGGCAGCCCGCTGCAGACCCAGTACTTC; CDR3: CASRLGGSPLQTQYF
V: TRBV12-3/TRBV12-4; D: .; J: TRBJ1-2; size: .; DNA: TGTGCCAGCAGTGCCCAGATCGTAAGAGCTAACTATGGCTACACCTTC; CDR3: CASSAQIVRANYGYTF
V: TRBV4-3; D: .; J: TRBJ1-6; size: few; DNA: TGCGCCAGCAGCCGAAATACAGGGAGAACTTATAATTCACCCCTCCACTTT; CDR3: CASSRNTGRTYNSPLHF
V: TRBV4-1; D: .; J: TRBJ1-1; size: many; DNA: TGCGCCAGCAGCCACAATGGACTGTACACTGAAGCTTTCTTT; CDR3: CASSHNGLYTEAFF
V: TRBV20-1; D: .; J: TRBJ2-7; size: many; DNA: TGCAGTGCTAGAGATCTTGGGGACAAAACCTACGAGCAGTACTTC; CDR3: CSARDLGDKTYEQYF
V: TRBV12-3/TRBV12-4; D: .; J: TRBJ2-3; size: few; DNA: TGTGCCAGCAGTTTAGCGCCTTGGGATACGCAGTATTTT; CDR3: CASSLAPWDTQYF
V: TRBV5-4; D: TRBD2; J: TRBJ2-3; size: .; DNA: TGTGCCAGCAGCCACTTACTAGCGGCCGCTAGCACAGATACGCAGTATTTT; CDR3: CASSHLLAAASTDTQYF
V: TRBV27; D: .; J: TRBJ2-4; size: few; DNA: TGTGCCAGCAGTCCCCTGACTAGATTCACCATTCAGTACTTC; CDR3: CASSPLTRFTIQYF
V: TRBV6-1; D: .; J: TRBJ1-4; size: few; DNA: TGTGCCAGCAGCCGATTACTACGGGGGGCTAATGAAAAACTGTTTTTT; CDR3: CASSRLLRGANEKLFF
V: TRBV20-1; D: .; J: TRBJ2-6; size: few; DNA: TGCAGTGCTAGACTAGGTTCTGGGGCCAACGTCCTGACTTTC; CDR3: CSARLGSGANVLTF
V: TRBV4-3; D: .; J: TRBJ2-7; size: many; DNA: TGCGCCAGCAGCCCCTTCAGGGGCTACGAGCAGTACTTC; CDR3: CASSPFRGYEQYF
V: TRBV27; D: .; J: TRBJ1-1; size: few; DNA: TGTGCCAGCAGTCCCCACTTCAGGGGAAATGAAGCTTTCTTT; CDR3: CASSPHFRGNEAFF
V: TRBV5-1; D: .; J: TRBJ1-1; size: many; DNA: TGCGCCAGCAGCCCCTCGTGGGGAGCTGGCACTGAAGCTTTCTTT; CDR3: CASSPSWGAGTEAFF
V: TRBV7-2; D: .; J: TRBJ2-7; size: .; DNA: TGTGCCAGCAGGGAGGAACCAACCTACGAGCAGTACTTC; CDR3: CASREEPTYEQYF
V: TRBV5-5; D: TRBD2; J: TRBJ2-3; size: few; DNA: TGTGCCAGCTTCCCACTAGCGGGGTACACAGATACGCAGTATTTT; CDR3: CASFPLAGYTDTQYF
V: TRBV19; D: .; J: TRBJ2-5; size: many; DNA: TGTGCCAGTAGCCAACCTCCGGGGGAGACCCAGTACTTC; CDR3: CASSQPPGETQYF
V: TRBV29-1; D: .; J: TRBJ2-3; size: .; DNA: TGCAGCGTACGGGAGACTAGCACAGATACGCAGTATTTT; CDR3: CSVRETSTDTQYF
V: TRBV27; D: .; J: TRBJ1-6; size: many; DNA: TGTGCCAGCAGACTTACGTCGGGCTTCGGAAATTCACCCCTCCACTTT; CDR3: CASRLTSGFGNSPLHF
V: TRBV15; D: .; J: TRBJ2-1; size: .; DNA: TGTGCCACCAGCAGAGAGTTGACGCAAAGCTCCTACAATGAGCAGTTCTTC; CDR3: CATSRELTQSSYNEQFF
V: TRBV25-1; D: .; J: TRBJ2-7; size: once; DNA: TGTGCCAGCAGGGAGGGGGGGGGCTCCTACGAGCAGTACTTC; CDR3: CASREGGGSYEQYF
V: TRBV27; D: .; J: TRBJ2-7; size: .; DNA: TGTGCCAGCAGTTTCGCGCAAGGCTCCTACGAGCAGTACTTC; CDR3: CASSFAQGSYEQYF
V: TRBV30; D: .; J: TRBJ2-7; size: few; DNA: TGTGCCTGTATACAGGGCCCCTACGAGCAGTACTTC; CDR3: CACIQGPYEQYF
V: TRBV4-3; D: .; J: TRBJ2-1; size: many; DNA: TGCGCCAGCAGCCAAGGTGTGAGCTCCTACAATGAGCAGTTCTTC; CDR3: CASSQGVSSYNEQFF
V: TRBV15; D: TRBD1; J: TRBJ1-2; size: few; DNA: TGTGCCACCAGCCGAAAAGACAGGGGGCTTGGCTACACCTTC; CDR3: CATSRKDRGLGYTF
V: TRBV20-1; D: .; J: TRBJ2-2; size: few; DNA: TGCAGTGCCCCCGACTGGTCCGGGGAGCTGTTTTTT; CDR3: CSAPDWSGELFF
V: TRBV6-5; D: .; J: TRBJ1-5; size: .; DNA: TGTGCCAGCAGTTACTCGAAGCAGGGAAATCAGCCCCAGCATTTT; CDR3: CASSYSKQGNQPQHF
V: TRBV9; D: TRBD2; J: TRBJ2-1; size: .; DNA: TGTGCCAGCAGCATGGGGCCTAGCGGAAGCAATGAGCAGTTCTTC; CDR3: CASSMGPSGSNEQFF
V: TRBV20-1; D: .; J: TRBJ2-7; size: .; DNA: TGCAGTGCGAAGGGACAAACCTACGAGCAGTACTTC; CDR3: CSAKGQTYEQYF
V: TRBV5-4; D: TRBD1; J: TRBJ2-1; size: .; DNA: TGTGCCAGCAGCTTGGACAGGGGAACACACAATGAGCAGTTCTTC; CDR3: CASSLDRGTHNEQFF